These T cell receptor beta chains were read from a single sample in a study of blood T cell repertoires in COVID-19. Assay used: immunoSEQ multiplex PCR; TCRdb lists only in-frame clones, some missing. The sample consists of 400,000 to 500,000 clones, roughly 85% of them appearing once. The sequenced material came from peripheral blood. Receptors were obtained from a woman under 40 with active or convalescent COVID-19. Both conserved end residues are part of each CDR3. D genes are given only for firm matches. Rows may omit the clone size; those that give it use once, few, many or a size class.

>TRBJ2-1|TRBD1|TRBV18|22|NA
TGTGCCAGCTCAGGGCCCTTCCCACTGGGGACAGGGGGAGACAACTCCTACAATGAGCAGTTCTTC
CASSGPFPLGTGGDNSYNEQFF
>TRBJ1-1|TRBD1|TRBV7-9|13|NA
TGTGCCAGCAGCTTAGTGTCGGACAGGGAAGCTTTCTTT
CASSLVSDREAFF
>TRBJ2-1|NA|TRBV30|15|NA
TGTGCCTGGAGTGTCGGAGGGATCAGCAGGAATGAGCAGTTCTTC
CAWSVGGISRNEQFF
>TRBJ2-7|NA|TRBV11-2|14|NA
TGTGCCAGCAGCTTAGACAGAAGCTCCTACGAGCAGTACTTC
CASSLDRSSYEQYF
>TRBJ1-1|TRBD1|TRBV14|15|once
TGTGCCAGCAGCCCTACGACAGGGCCGAACACTGAAGCTTTCTTT
CASSPTTGPNTEAFF
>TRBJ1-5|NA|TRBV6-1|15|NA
TGTGCCAGCAGTGAGAGACAGTATAGCAATCAGCCCCAGCATTTT
CASSERQYSNQPQHF
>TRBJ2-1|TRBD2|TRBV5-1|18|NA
TGCGCCAGCAGCGGAAACCCGGGACTAGTAGGCTCCTACAATGAGCAGTTCTTC
CASSGNPGLVGSYNEQFF
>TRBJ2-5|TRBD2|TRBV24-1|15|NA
TGTGCCACCAGTGACCCCAGACTAGCGGGAGAGACCCAGTACTTC
CATSDPRLAGETQYF
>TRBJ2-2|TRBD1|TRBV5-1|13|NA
TGCGCCAGCAGCCCGCAGGGGGCCGGGGAGCTGTTTTTT
CASSPQGAGELFF
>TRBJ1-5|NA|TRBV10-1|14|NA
TGCGCCAGCAGTGAGTCAGGGGGACCTCAGCCCCAGCATTTT
CASSESGGPQPQHF
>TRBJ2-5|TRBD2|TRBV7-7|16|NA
TGTGCCAGCAGCGCGGGACTAGCGGGGTCCCAAGAGACCCAGTACTTC
CASSAGLAGSQETQYF